This T cell receptor (beta chain) was identified during a study of cytomegalovirus exposure and HLA in healthy donors. The CDR3 runs 13 residues. Trimming left V 4 bases short and J 7 bases short, with 11 bases between. CDR1 is MNHNS and CDR2 is SASEGT in the germline V gene. With 60 Vbeta and 13 Jbeta primers, the PCR was carried out. The assay was immunoSEQ multiplex PCR, and TCRdb's table has in-frame clones only and misses some. This sample has some 97,000 clones, with 75% found just once. V usage is TRBV6-1 and J usage is TRBJ2-4, with D maybe TRBD1 (8 bases). Material: PBMCs. This clonotype was obtained from a male donor in good health and CMV-seropositive. Written as DNA, the CDR3 is TGTGCCAGCAGTGCACAGGGGGGGAACATTCAGTACTTC. Protein sequence: CASSAQGGNIQYF.